There are many counts of the clone carrying this T cell receptor (beta chain). The data originate from a study of identical twins. TCRdb called the 5' RACE reads again in MiXCR, with one record for every CDR3 protein. The sample comprises 400,000 to 500,000 distinct CDR3 sequences, 15% to 20% of which are singletons, and 12% rests with the top ten. The germline CDR1 and CDR2 sequences are SGHTA and FQGNSA. This CDR3 spans 12 amino acids. The V end lost 6 bases, the J end lost 7 bases, and 9 bases lay between the germline ends. The receptor was isolated from a man in his fifties in good health. The sequenced sample was naive T cells sorted from blood. The chain couples TRBV7-2 to TRBJ2-2, with D tentatively TRBD2 (5 bases). The chain's CDR3 is CASRGAGGELFF. The CDR3 DNA reads as TGTGCCAGCAGGGGAGCTGGCGGGGAGCTGTTTTTT.